These 16 T cell receptor beta chains came from one sample sequenced in a study of neurological immune-mediated disorders. A single record per CDR3 protein comes from TCRdb applying MiXCR to the 5' RACE reads. Here the sample spans approximately 44,000 distinct CDR3 sequences, around 5.8% being singletons. The source material was CD4+ T cells from blood. The receptors here all came from a woman between 18 and 29 years old with multiple sclerosis.

This chain connects TRBV15 to TRBJ2-2, with D hard to call. The V end lost 0 bases, the J end lost 5 bases, and 13 bases lay between the germline ends. The CDR3 contains 16 residues. The germline CDR1 and CDR2 sequences are LNHNV and YYDKDF (reference sequence). Written as DNA, the CDR3 is TGTGCCACCAGCAGAGATTTCCATACACGAACCGGGGAGCTGTTTTTT. Its protein product is CATSRDFHTRTGELFF.

This clonotype was seen many times. The chain joins TRBV20-1 to TRBJ2-3; a possible D gene is TRBD1 (5 bases). CDR1 and CDR2 from the germline V gene are DFQATT and SNEGSKA (reference sequence). CDR3 length: 14 amino acids. Trimming removed 3 bases from V and 0 bases from J, with 10 bases in between. DNA for the CDR3: TGCAGTGCTAGTTTGACAGCGAGCACAGATACGCAGTATTTT. Translated, it gives CSASLTASTDTQYF.

By share of the sample, this clonotype is medium-sized. V gene TRBV5-1 combines with J gene TRBJ2-1; maybe TRBD2 (6 bases). The CDR3 sequence is 13 residues long. Germline CDR1 is SGHRS and CDR2 is YFSETQ. Trimming cost V 3 bases and J 10 bases, with 14 bases left between them. The CDR3 loop reads CASSSGTGVEQFF. For the CDR3, the DNA is TGCGCCAGCAGCTCCGGGACTGGAGTGGAGCAGTTCTTC.

This clonotype has at least ten counts. The chain employs TRBV7-8 and TRBJ2-1; D gene uncertain. The CDR3 sequence is 12 residues long. Trimming shortened V by 5 bases and J by 8 bases, and 10 bases separated the two germline ends. The germline CDR1 and CDR2 sequences are SGHVS and FQNEAQ. The CDR3 sequence is CASSPTRDEQFF. The DNA for the CDR3 is TGTGCCAGCAGCCCGACTCGAGATGAGCAGTTCTTC.

This clonotype occurred many times. The rearrangement uses TRBV20-1 and TRBJ1-1; weak D call: TRBD1 (5 bases). In germline, CDR1 is DFQATT, CDR2 SNEGSKA (reference sequence). This CDR3 comprises 11 residues. CDR3 amino acids: CSGDRGGEAFF. The CDR3 region has the DNA TGCAGCGGAGACCGGGGCGGTGAAGCTTTCTTT.

This clonotype was seen repeatedly, ten times or more. The chain links TRBV5-1 to TRBJ2-1; 10 positions agree with TRBD1. V shed 3 bases, J shed 8 bases, and the junction held 8 bases outside the gene matches. The CDR3 spans 15 residues. Germline V CDR1 and CDR2: SGHRS, YFSETQ. The DNA of the CDR3 is TGCGCCAGCAGCTCCTCCGGGACAGGGGTCGATGAGCAGTTCTTC. Amino acid sequence: CASSSSGTGVDEQFF. The variable domain in full, with the rest retrieved from reference TRBV5-1 and TRBJ2-1, is KAGVTQTPRYLIKTRGQQVTLSCSPISGHRSVSWYQQTPGQGLQFLFEYFSETQRNKGNFPGRFSGRQFSNSRSEMNVSTLELGDSALYLCASSSSGTGVDEQFFGPGTRLTVL.

This clonotype came up many times. This chain joins TRBV6-2 or TRBV6-3 and TRBJ2-6; D perhaps matches TRBD2 (6 bases). This CDR3 is built from 16 residues. Per the germline V gene, CDR1 is MNHEY and CDR2 is SVGEGT. The V gene lost 5 bases and the J gene lost 0 bases, with 11 bases spanning the gap. The CDR3 DNA follows: TGTGCCAGCAGTCCCTACGGGAGCTCTGGGGCCAACGTCCTGACTTTC. It is translated as CASSPYGSSGANVLTF.

The sample holds many counts of this clonotype. The rearrangement joins TRBV20-1 to TRBJ2-3, with D possibly being TRBD1 or TRBD2 (6 bases each). Trimming pared 3 bases from V and 2 bases from J, leaving 15 bases between. This CDR3 region has 15 residues. The germline V gene encodes CDR1 DFQATT and CDR2 SNEGSKA (reference sequence). CDR3 protein: CSASDLGGNTDTQYF. The CDR3 bases are TGCAGTGCTAGCGATCTAGGGGGGAACACAGATACGCAGTATTTT.

This clonotype was detected ten times or more. The V call is TRBV3-1, the J call TRBJ2-1; D not certain. This CDR3 has 14 amino acids. Germline lookup yields CDR1 LGHDT and CDR2 YNNKEL (reference sequence). With 6 bases removed from V and 0 bases from J, the gap between germline ends came to 9 bases. In DNA, the CDR3 is TGTGCCAGCAGTCTGCTCAGCTCCTACAATGAGCAGTTCTTC. Its protein product is CASSLLSSYNEQFF.

This clonotype came up many times. This sequence joins TRBV9 and TRBJ2-2, with D possibly TRBD2 on 6 matching bases. With 2 bases removed from V and 4 bases from J, the gap between germline ends came to 12 bases. This CDR3 has 15 amino acids. Germline lookup yields CDR1 SGDLS and CDR2 YYNGEE. CDR3 region: CASSVGRIGTGELFF. The CDR3 bases are TGTGCCAGCAGCGTCGGGAGAATCGGCACCGGGGAGCTGTTTTTT.

This clonotype was counted ten times or more. The CDR3 loop reads CASSLVYRQDPEKLFF. In nucleotides, the CDR3 is TGTGCCAGCAGTTTAGTTTATCGACAGGACCCTGAAAAACTGTTTTTT. This sequence joins TRBV12-3 or TRBV12-4 and TRBJ1-4; TRBD1 is a possible D gene (6 bases). The CDR3 is 16 amino acids. Trimming cost V 1 base and J 7 bases, with 16 bases left between them.

This clonotype was recorded many times. V usage is TRBV5-1 and J usage is TRBJ1-4; D remains ambiguous. Trimming pared 4 bases from V and 5 bases from J, leaving 15 bases between. This CDR3 contains 15 residues. Germline V gene lookup returns CDR1 SGHRS and CDR2 YFSETQ. CDR3 nucleotides: TGCGCCAGCAGCAATGGAGCCTCGAGAAATGAAAAACTGTTTTTT. It translates to CASSNGASRNEKLFF.

The sample holds many counts of this clonotype. The DNA of the CDR3 is TGTGCCAGCAGCCCCCGGGACCGGAGCTCTGGGGCCAACGTCCTGACTTTC. Encoded protein: CASSPRDRSSGANVLTF. V usage is TRBV7-6 and J usage is TRBJ2-6; D may match TRBD1 or TRBD2 (5 bases each). V was trimmed by 5 bases and J by 0 bases, leaving 14 bases between them. Germline values: CDR1 SGHVS, CDR2 FNYEAQ. CDR3 length: 17 residues.

The table lists this clonotype with many counts. This rearrangement joins TRBV3-1 to TRBJ2-5; D tentatively reads TRBD1 or TRBD2 (6 bases each). Germline V CDR1 and CDR2: LGHDT, YNNKEL (reference sequence). V was clipped by 2 bases and J by 5 bases, with 15 bases between them. This CDR3 spans 15 amino acids. CDR3 sequence (DNA): TGTGCCAGCAGCCAAAATTCCGGGGGCCGGGAGACCCAGTACTTC. Its protein product is CASSQNSGGRETQYF.

The table lists this clonotype with many counts. The chain joins TRBV2 to TRBJ2-1, with 12 bases matching TRBD2. The CDR3 runs 15 residues. The ends lost 4 bases at V and 3 bases at J; junction bases unmatched: 1. Germline CDR1 is SNHLY and CDR2 is FYNNEI. The CDR3 loop reads CASSGGLAGYNEQFF. The CDR3 DNA is TGTGCCAGCAGTGGGGGACTAGCGGGCTACAATGAGCAGTTCTTC.

The chain carries TRBV19 and TRBJ2-1, with D possibly called TRBD1 or TRBD2 (5 bases each). V shed 9 bases and J shed 4 bases, with 16 bases lying between them. Germline-derived CDR1 and CDR2 are LNHDA and SQIVND (reference sequence). This CDR3 has 14 amino acids. The CDR3 loop reads CASSPGTPYNEQFF. The CDR3, as DNA: TGTGCCAGCAGCCCCGGGACGCCTTACAATGAGCAGTTCTTC.